This T cell receptor (beta chain) was sequenced for a study of blood T cell repertoires in COVID-19. Authors' data handling: Reference gene primer amplification gave nucleated cell count estimates. TCRdb keeps only in-frame clones here, not all; method: immunoSEQ multiplex PCR. V, J and clone size reflect that table, while D and trimming were determined from the DNA. The table records roughly 81,000 clones, over 75% of them present only once. The length of the CDR3 is 16 residues. The V gene's germline CDR1 is MDHEN and CDR2 SYDVKM. V was clipped by 1 base and J by 4 bases; unmatched bases: 4. Seattle participants joined during active infection and were tracked over time.

The receptor comes from a woman of 80 years or more with COVID-19, enrolled during active disease. Sequencing used peripheral blood. This chain links TRBV28 with TRBJ1-1; TRBD1 aligns across 12 bases. The CDR3 sequence: CASSLSRDRGPTEAFF. The CDR3 DNA follows: TGTGCCAGCAGTTTATCCCGGGACAGGGGGCCCACTGAAGCTTTCTTT.